The clone carrying this T cell receptor beta chain occurred a few times. The antigen is undetermined. The sample comes from a study of cytomegalovirus exposure and HLA in healthy donors. On the study more broadly: Researchers previously reported finding roughly 120 million unique TCR beta sequences from around 200 million T cells.

Study observations and caveats: In vitro experiments confirmed that a few CMV-associated chains were specific for CMV antigens. In a later analysis, compared with equally common non-associated chains, HLA-associated beta chains were more expanded.

The PCR used 60 Vbeta and 13 Jbeta primers. Libraries were prepared by immunoSEQ multiplex PCR; TCRdb keeps only in-frame clonotypes and omits some of them. The sample has under 130,000 clones, around 72% seen once; the top ten hold 2.1%. Each donor's status was that of a healthy bone marrow donor. The germline V gene has CDR1 SGDLS and CDR2 YYNGEE. V gave up 4 bases and J gave up 7 bases; unmatched junction bases: 7. The CDR3 sequence is 13 residues long. Sequencing was performed on PBMCs. This receptor was identified in a man aged 25-40 years in good health and CMV-seronegative. V is TRBV9 and J is TRBJ2-7, with 8 bases fitting TRBD1. The CDR3 loop reads CASSPPTGAEQYF. The CDR3 DNA reads TGTGCCAGCAGCCCACCGACAGGGGCTGAGCAGTACTTC.